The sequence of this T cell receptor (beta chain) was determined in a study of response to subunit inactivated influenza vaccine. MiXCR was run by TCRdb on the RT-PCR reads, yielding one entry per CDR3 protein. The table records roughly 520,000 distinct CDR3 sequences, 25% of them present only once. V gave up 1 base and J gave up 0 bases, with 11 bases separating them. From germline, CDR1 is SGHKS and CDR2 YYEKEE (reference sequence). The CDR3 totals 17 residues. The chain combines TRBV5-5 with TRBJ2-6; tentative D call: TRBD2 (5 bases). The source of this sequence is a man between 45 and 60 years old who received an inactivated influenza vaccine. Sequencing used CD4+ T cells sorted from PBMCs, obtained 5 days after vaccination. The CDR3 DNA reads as TGTGCCAGCAGCTTGTCGGGAAGACACTCTGGGGCCAACGTCCTGACTTTC. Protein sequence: CASSLSGRHSGANVLTF. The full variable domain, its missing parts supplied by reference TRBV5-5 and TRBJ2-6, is DAGVTQSPTHLIKTRGQQVTLRCSPISGHKSVSWYQQVLGQGPQFIFQYYEKEERGRGNFPDRFSARQFPNYSSELNVNALLLGDSALYLCASSLSGRHSGANVLTFGAGSRLTVL.